This T cell receptor beta chain was sequenced during a study of cytomegalovirus exposure and HLA in healthy donors. Study conclusions and caveats: Specificity for CMV antigens was confirmed in vitro for a few of the CMV-associated chains. Overall, approximately 180 TCR beta chains were annotated as cytomegalovirus-associated. Diagnosis of cytomegalovirus status made by the classifier reportedly showed high specificity and sensitivity.

On this clone itself: The antigen is unknown.

Assay used: immunoSEQ multiplex PCR; TCRdb lists only in-frame clones, some missing. The repertoire includes tens of thousands of clones, 90% to 95% of them detected once, and roughly 0.6% sits in the top ten. Sequencing was carried out using PBMCs. The source is a young woman in good health and CMV-seronegative.

The CDR3 sequence: CASSRTVRATNEKLFF. The DNA of the CDR3 is TGCGCCAGCAGCAGGACAGTCAGAGCAACTAATGAAAAACTGTTTTTT. The genes are TRBV4-3 and TRBJ1-4; weak D call: TRBD1 (6 bases). Trimming took 5 bases from V and 0 from J, leaving 13 bases between them. The germline gives CDR1 LGHNA, CDR2 YSLEER. This CDR3 region has 16 residues.